Shown below are 29 T cell receptor beta chains from a single sample sequenced in a study of beta chain features in type 1 diabetes. What was sequenced were expressed TCRB transcripts, since all of the isolated RNA had been reverse transcribed. Profiling relied on immunoSEQ multiplex PCR, and the TCRdb table lists in-frame clones only, not all of them. The table shows about 620,000 clones, with around 15% occurring only once. The sample comprised naive CD4+ T cells from blood. Receptors originate from a young man in good health.

This clone was observed a handful of times. The chain uses TRBV10-3 and TRBJ2-1; the match to TRBD1 covers 10 bases. V shed 6 bases, J shed 2 bases, and the junction held 7 bases outside the gene matches. The CDR3 sequence is 16 residues long. Germline values: CDR1 ENHRY, CDR2 SYGVKD. CDR3 DNA sequence: TGTGCCATCAGAACCGGGACAGGGGTCGCCTACAATGAGCAGTTCTTC. Translated: CAIRTGTGVAYNEQFF.

The chain recombines TRBV9 with TRBJ1-1; D not certain. CDR3 length: 13 residues. V was trimmed by 0 bases and J by 7 bases, leaving 10 bases between them. Germline assignment: CDR1 SGDLS and CDR2 YYNGEE. The CDR3 DNA reads TGTGCCAGCAGCGTAGCTACGAGGCATGAAGCTTTCTTT. Amino acid sequence: CASSVATRHEAFF.

In its sample, this clone was seen a few times. This chain connects TRBV14 to TRBJ2-2, with 7 positions matching TRBD1. The CDR3 length is 13 residues. The germline gives CDR1 SGHDN, CDR2 FVKESK. J gave up 5 bases and V 4 bases, and 1 base lay outside the gene matches. CDR3 in amino acids: CASSLQGTGELFF. CDR3 DNA sequence: TGTGCCAGCAGCCTACAGGGGACCGGGGAGCTGTTTTTT.

The rearrangement links TRBV13 to TRBJ1-1; no clear D. The germline V gene encodes CDR1 PRHDT and CDR2 FYEKMQ (reference sequence). The germline V and J ends were trimmed by 6 bases and 1 base, with 12 bases remaining between them. The CDR3 has 14 amino acids. The CDR3 DNA sequence: TGTGCCAGCAGTCCCCGGGGAGGGAACACTGAAGCTTTCTTT. Translated, it gives CASSPRGGNTEAFF.

This clone was seen a few times. The chain employs TRBV11-2 and TRBJ2-7; 8 bases fit TRBD1. The germline CDR1 and CDR2 sequences are SGHAT and FQNNGV. Trimming took 2 bases from V and 4 from J; bases not matched to a gene: 7. This CDR3 is built from 15 residues. The CDR3 protein is CASSLSDRALYEQYF. The CDR3 region has the DNA TGTGCCAGCAGCTTATCGGACAGGGCGTTGTACGAGCAGTACTTC.

CDR3 sequence: CASSQSGETQYF. The CDR3 region has the DNA TGTGCCAGCAGTCAATCGGGAGAGACCCAGTACTTC. The chain has TRBV7-3 and TRBJ2-5; D unclear. There are 12 residues in the CDR3. V lost 6 bases and J lost 4, with 9 bases in between. The V gene's germline CDR1 is SGHTA and CDR2 FQGTGA.

J is TRBJ1-1 and V is TRBV29-1; perhaps TRBD1 as D (5 bases). Germline V lookup: CDR1 SQVTM, CDR2 ANQGSEA. The CDR3 is 14 residues long. V was clipped by 4 bases and J by 2 bases, with 14 bases between them. The CDR3 sequence is CSVGPGGINTEAFF. The CDR3 DNA is TGCAGCGTTGGGCCGGGGGGTATTAACACTGAAGCTTTCTTT.

This clone came up a few times. The chain joins TRBV6-5 to TRBJ2-3; the match to TRBD1 covers 7 bases. Germline V CDR1 and CDR2: MNHEY, SVGAGI. V dropped 6 bases and J dropped 7; count of bases not matched to a gene: 4. The CDR3 contains 12 residues. For the CDR3, the DNA is TGTGCCAGCAGCACAGGGGTGAATACGCAGTATTTT. Translating it yields CASSTGVNTQYF.

This chain joins TRBV29-1 and TRBJ2-5; the match to TRBD2 covers 7 bases. Germline CDR1 is SQVTM and CDR2 is ANQGSEA. With 5 bases clipped from V and 2 bases from J, the junction kept 11 bases outside the gene matches. This CDR3 region has 15 residues. CDR3 nucleotide sequence: TGCAGCGTTCCACGAGGTAGCGGGTTTCAAGAGACCCAGTACTTC. Its protein product is CSVPRGSGFQETQYF.

V and J are TRBV6-5 and TRBJ2-1; possible D gene TRBD1, 6 bases. The germline gives CDR1 MNHEY, CDR2 SVGAGI. The V gene lost 1 base and the J gene lost 14 bases, with 15 bases spanning the gap. The CDR3 extends over 13 amino acids. The CDR3 DNA reads as TGTGCCAGCAGTTACTTGGGGGCCGGCAATAAGTTCTTC. Its translation: CASSYLGAGNKFF.

The rearrangement uses TRBV5-4 and TRBJ2-7; 8 nucleotides match TRBD1. CDR1 and CDR2 (germline): SGHNT, YYREEE (reference sequence). This CDR3 is built from 18 residues. Trimming took 7 bases from V and 2 from J; bases not matched to a gene: 20. CDR3: CASRAIPSQGQATYEQYF. DNA of the CDR3: TGTGCCAGCCGAGCTATCCCTAGTCAGGGACAGGCTACCTACGAGCAGTACTTC.

The rearrangement joins TRBV19 to TRBJ1-5; TRBD1 matches 10 bases. The CDR3 runs to 15 residues. Germline trimming cut 7 bases from V and 2 bases from J; bases unmatched to any gene: 5. The germline gives CDR1 LNHDA, CDR2 SQIVND (reference sequence). This chain's CDR3 is CASNPGTGGNQPQHF. Here the CDR3 DNA reads TGTGCCAGTAACCCCGGGACAGGGGGCAATCAGCCCCAGCATTTT.

This clone was found a few times. The chain is built from TRBV9 and TRBJ2-1; TRBD2 matches at 9 bases. Germline V gene lookup returns CDR1 SGDLS and CDR2 YYNGEE. The junction had 10 bases not matched to a gene; V was cut back by 1 base and J by 2 bases. This CDR3 has 18 amino acids. CDR3 in amino acids: CASSVSALAGDPYNEQFF. The CDR3 coding sequence is TGTGCCAGCAGCGTAAGTGCCTTAGCGGGAGATCCCTACAATGAGCAGTTCTTC.

The chain couples TRBV2 to TRBJ2-1; D gene unclear. Germline assignment: CDR1 SNHLY and CDR2 FYNNEI. The CDR3 contains 11 residues. V lost 4 bases and J lost 10, with 8 bases in between. CDR3 nucleotides: TGTGCCAGCAGTGTCTTTAACGAGCAGTTCTTC. This encodes CASSVFNEQFF.

The gene calls are TRBV14 and TRBJ2-7, with 7 bases identical to TRBD1. The V gene end was trimmed by 2 bases and the J gene end by 3 bases; junction bases not matched to a gene: 4. The CDR3 covers 14 residues. Germline-derived CDR1 and CDR2 are SGHDN and FVKESK. For the CDR3, the DNA is TGTGCCAGCAGCCAATGGGACAGAAGCTACGAGCAGTACTTC. Encoded protein: CASSQWDRSYEQYF.

This clone showed up just a few times. V gene TRBV7-2 combines with J gene TRBJ2-7; possible D gene TRBD1, 5 bases. Germline CDR1 and CDR2: SGHTA and FQGNSA. The CDR3 sequence is 14 residues long. Trimming took off 4 bases at V and 1 base at J, with 11 bases between the two ends. CDR3 nucleotides: TGTGCCAGCAGCTATCAACAGGTATCCTACGAGCAGTACTTC. As protein: CASSYQQVSYEQYF.

The rearrangement links TRBV6-6 to TRBJ2-7; 10 nucleotides line up with TRBD1. Germline CDR1 is MNHNY and CDR2 is SVGAGI (reference sequence). The CDR3 contains 15 residues. V gave up 6 bases and J gave up 5 bases; unmatched junction bases: 10. CDR3 sequence (DNA): TGTGCCAGCAGGCCTCCGGGACAGGGGATCGACGAGCAGTACTTC. Its protein product is CASRPPGQGIDEQYF.

This clone appeared a single time. The V and J genes are TRBV4-3 and TRBJ1-5, with D perhaps TRBD1 (5 bases). The CDR3 totals 18 residues. V dropped 3 bases and J dropped 0 bases, with 18 bases sitting between them. Germline CDR1 is LGHNA and CDR2 is YSLEER. In DNA, the CDR3 is TGCGCCAGCAGCCAGTCTTCAGGGTTGGGGAATAGCAATCAGCCCCAGCATTTT. Translation gives CASSQSSGLGNSNQPQHF.

The J gene is TRBJ2-1, the V gene TRBV9; 12 bases map to TRBD2. This CDR3 spans 17 amino acids. J gave up 1 base and V 3 bases, and 5 bases lay outside the gene matches. The germline V gene has CDR1 SGDLS and CDR2 YYNGEE. The CDR3 DNA sequence: TGTGCCAGCAGCGCGACTAGCGGGAGTATATCCTACAATGAGCAGTTCTTC. Protein product: CASSATSGSISYNEQFF.

This rearrangement joins TRBV18 to TRBJ1-4; 9 nucleotides align to TRBD1. The V gene end was trimmed by 3 bases and the J gene end by 7 bases; junction bases not matched to a gene: 6. The CDR3 is made up of 15 amino acids. Germline V CDR1 and CDR2: KGHSH, LQKENI. CDR3 region: CASSPGTGFPEKLFF. The CDR3 DNA follows: TGTGCCAGCTCACCTGGGACAGGGTTTCCTGAAAAACTGTTTTTT.

The sample holds a few counts of this clone. The chain combines TRBV6-5 with TRBJ2-7; D is unclear. The V end was cut by 0 bases, the J end by 4 bases, with 10 bases between. Germline CDR1 MNHEY, CDR2 SVGAGI. The length of the CDR3 is 14 residues. The CDR3 here is CASSYSVIYYEQYF. CDR3 sequence (DNA): TGTGCCAGCAGTTACTCGGTTATTTATTACGAGCAGTACTTC.

This chain joins TRBV10-3 and TRBJ1-6; possible D gene TRBD1, 5 bases. There are 15 residues in the CDR3. V lost 11 bases to trimming and J lost 9 bases, with 23 bases between them. Germline V lookup: CDR1 ENHRY, CDR2 SYGVKD. The CDR3 region is CARMGQGASSSPLHF. The CDR3 DNA follows: TGTGCCCGCATGGGGCAGGGTGCTTCGAGTTCACCCCTCCACTTT.

This clone turned up a few times. The CDR3 DNA sequence: TGCGCCAGCAGCCGCCAGGTAGCGGGTATACAAGAGACCCAGTACTTC. Residues: CASSRQVAGIQETQYF. The rearrangement joins TRBV5-1 to TRBJ2-5; TRBD2 agrees at 7 bases. Germline V gene lookup returns CDR1 SGHRS and CDR2 YFSETQ. The junction had 11 bases not matched to a gene; V was cut back by 4 bases and J by 2 bases. The length of the CDR3 is 16 residues.

Only a few counts were recorded for this clone. The V gene is TRBV7-8, the J gene TRBJ2-2, with 10 bases matching TRBD1. The germline V gene encodes CDR1 SGHVS and CDR2 FQNEAQ. This CDR3 spans 17 amino acids. V dropped 0 bases and J dropped 4; count of bases not matched to a gene: 5. This CDR3 reads CASSLARDRGVTGELFF. CDR3 coding DNA: TGTGCCAGCAGCTTAGCGCGGGACAGGGGCGTCACCGGGGAGCTGTTTTTT.

This clone was counted a few times. The V call is TRBV7-9, the J call TRBJ2-6, with D perhaps being TRBD1 or TRBD2 (5 bases each). This CDR3 spans 19 amino acids. From germline, CDR1 is SEHNR and CDR2 FQNEAQ (reference sequence). V shed 1 base and J shed 0 bases, with 16 bases lying between them. The CDR3 loop is CASSLGVAGTISGANVLTF. The CDR3 DNA sequence: TGTGCCAGCAGCTTAGGGGTGGCAGGGACCATCTCTGGGGCCAACGTCCTGACTTTC.

The chain combines TRBV29-1 with TRBJ2-5; D possibly matches TRBD1 or TRBD2 (7 bases each). TRBJ2-7 explains the end of the DNA better; the J call may be wrong. Germline V gives CDR1 SQVTM, CDR2 ANQGSEA. This CDR3 spans 13 amino acids. The CDR3: CSARQGGVTEQYF. CDR3 coding DNA: TGCAGCGCCCGACAGGGAGGGGTAACCGAGCAGTACTTC.

This clone appeared a single time. The chain joins TRBV5-1 to TRBJ2-7; TRBD2 might be the D (7 bases). The V end was cut by 1 base, the J end by 4 bases, with 15 bases between. The germline CDR1 and CDR2 sequences are SGHRS and YFSETQ. The CDR3 extends over 15 amino acids. Here the CDR3 reads CASSLRQGRGYEQYF. CDR3 sequence (DNA): TGCGCCAGCAGCTTGCGGCAGGGGAGGGGATACGAGCAGTACTTC.

The chain joins TRBV19 to TRBJ2-3, with a tentative D call TRBD2 (7 bases). Trimming took 4 bases from V and 2 from J, leaving 13 bases between them. CDR1 and CDR2 (germline): LNHDA, SQIVND (reference sequence). This CDR3 has 15 residues. The CDR3 loop is CASSTSRGATDTQYF. The CDR3 DNA reads TGTGCCAGTAGTACCTCACGGGGGGCCACAGATACGCAGTATTTT. Complete variable domain (other parts from reference TRBV19 and TRBJ2-3): DGGITQSPKYLFRKEGQNVTLSCEQNLNHDAMYWYRQDPGQGLRLIYYSQIVNDFQKGDIAEGYSVSREKKESFPLTVTSAQKNPTAFYLCASSTSRGATDTQYFGPGTRLTVL.

This clone has ten or more counts. The chain joins TRBV4-3 to TRBJ2-3; no clear D. Trimming cost V 4 bases and J 8 bases, with 10 bases left between them. This CDR3 is 12 amino acids long. Germline lookup yields CDR1 LGHNA and CDR2 YSLEER. The CDR3 DNA is TGCGCCAGCAGCCCGGCCGTGGGTACGCAGTATTTT. It is translated as CASSPAVGTQYF.